This is a list of T cell receptor beta chains from one sample in a study of shared clonotypes between healthy human individuals. Data came from immunoSEQ multiplex PCR; TCRdb stores just in-frame clones and leaves some out. In the table there are about 360,000 clones, roughly 70% of which are singletons. The sample taken for sequencing was memory CD4+ T cells sorted from blood. These receptors were taken from a young man in good health. Each CDR3 is given with its conserved first and last residue. The D gene is left open where the match is weak. The size entry is marked missing in some rows and otherwise reads once, few, many or a size class.

CDR3 length | J gene | clone size | D gene | V gene | CDR3 protein | CDR3 DNA
15 | TRBJ1-5 | NA | TRBD1 | TRBV5-5 | CASSPGQGFNQPQHF | TGTGCCAGCAGCCCAGGACAGGGGTTCAATCAGCCCCAGCATTTT
16 | TRBJ1-1 | NA | NA | TRBV10-1 | CASSEGLFGGNTEAFF | TGCGCCAGCAGTGAAGGTTTGTTTGGGGGAAACACTGAAGCTTTCTTT
14 | TRBJ1-5 | NA | NA | TRBV5-5 | CASSLALGDQPQHF | TGTGCCAGCAGCTTGGCCCTTGGGGATCAGCCCCAGCATTTT
15 | TRBJ2-2 | few | NA | TRBV9 | CASRADPPDTGELFF | TGTGCCAGCCGCGCCGATCCTCCGGACACCGGGGAGCTGTTTTTT
16 | TRBJ1-4 | NA | NA | TRBV7-8 | CASSLLMLATNEKLFF | TGTGCCAGCAGCTTATTAATGCTAGCAACTAATGAAAAACTGTTTTTT
10 | TRBJ2-7 | once | NA | TRBV20-1 | CSAPTPQGYF | TGCAGTGCTCCAACCCCACAGGGGTACTTC
14 | TRBJ1-5 | NA | NA | TRBV5-4 | CASSLDRNNQPQHF | TGTGCCAGCAGCTTGGACAGAAACAATCAGCCCCAGCATTTT
19 | TRBJ2-2 | NA | TRBD2 | TRBV5-1 | CASSLFSGTSGRNTGELFF | TGCGCCAGCAGCCTGTTCTCCGGGACTAGCGGGAGGAACACCGGGGAGCTGTTTTTT
14 | TRBJ2-3 | NA | NA | TRBV10-1 | CASSRAATTDTQYF | TGCGCCAGCAGTCGGGCAGCTACCACAGATACGCAGTATTTT
13 | TRBJ2-2 | NA | NA | TRBV7-6 | CASSYRVIGELFF | TGTGCCAGCAGCTACAGGGTTATCGGGGAGCTGTTTTTT
13 | TRBJ1-2 | NA | NA | TRBV7-8 | CASSLAAGYGYTF | TGTGCCAGCAGCTTAGCGGCAGGGTATGGCTACACCTTC
14 | TRBJ2-7 | NA | TRBD1 | TRBV18 | CASSQGQGEGEQYF | TGTGCCAGCTCACAAGGACAGGGAGAGGGTGAGCAGTACTTC
15 | TRBJ2-2 | NA | TRBD2 | TRBV7-2 | CASSLTSGKSGELFF | TGTGCCAGCAGCTTGACTAGCGGGAAGTCCGGGGAGCTGTTTTTT
14 | TRBJ1-2 | NA | TRBD1 | TRBV18 | CASSPETGEYGYTF | TGTGCCAGCTCGCCTGAGACAGGGGAGTATGGCTACACCTTC
15 | TRBJ2-1 | NA | TRBD2 | TRBV9 | CASSVGGLAGYEQFF | TGTGCCAGCAGCGTAGGGGGACTAGCGGGCTATGAGCAGTTCTTC
16 | TRBJ1-6 | NA | TRBD1 | TRBV5-1 | CASSQQGTGGVSPLHF | TGCGCCAGCAGCCAACAAGGGACAGGGGGTGTTTCACCCCTCCACTTT
15 | TRBJ2-4 | NA | TRBD2 | TRBV10-3 | CAISESTSGSGIQYF | TGTGCCATCAGTGAGTCGACTAGCGGGAGCGGCATTCAGTACTTC
15 | TRBJ2-2 | NA | TRBD1 | TRBV7-9 | CASSTRQGASGELFF | TGTGCCAGCAGCACGCGACAGGGGGCCTCCGGGGAGCTGTTTTTT
14 | TRBJ2-7 | once | NA | TRBV5-1 | CASSQGPSSYEQYF | TGCGCCAGCAGCCAGGGCCCCAGCTCCTACGAGCAGTACTTC
14 | TRBJ1-5 | NA | NA | TRBV2 | CASSESTANQPQHF | TGTGCCAGCAGTGAGTCCACAGCCAATCAGCCCCAGCATTTT
15 | TRBJ1-4 | NA | NA | TRBV5-1 | CASSPEDGFNEKLFF | TGCGCCAGCAGCCCCGAGGACGGCTTTAATGAAAAACTGTTTTTT
16 | TRBJ2-3 | NA | TRBD2 | TRBV10-1 | CASSRGSGFGTDTQYF | TGCGCCAGCAGCCGCGGGAGTGGTTTCGGGACAGATACGCAGTATTTT
14 | TRBJ2-1 | few | TRBD2 | TRBV7-2 | CASSYISGYNEQFF | TGTGCCAGCAGCTATATTAGCGGGTACAATGAGCAGTTCTTC
16 | TRBJ2-1 | NA | TRBD2 | TRBV18 | CASSPRSGRITNEQFF | TGTGCCAGCTCACCGAGAAGCGGGAGGATCACGAATGAGCAGTTCTTC
14 | TRBJ1-2 | NA | TRBD1 | TRBV5-1 | CASSLRTGDYGYTF | TGCGCCAGCAGCTTGAGGACAGGGGACTATGGCTACACCTTC
11 | TRBJ1-1 | many | NA | TRBV11-2 | CASSYIGGAFF | TGTGCCAGCAGTTACATCGGCGGGGCTTTCTTT
15 | TRBJ2-1 | NA | TRBD2 | TRBV5-1 | CASSASGRANNEQFF | TGCGCCAGCAGCGCGAGCGGGAGGGCCAACAATGAGCAGTTCTTC
15 | TRBJ2-7 | NA | TRBD2 | TRBV6-1 | CASIGETSPSYEQYF | TGTGCCAGCATTGGGGAGACTAGCCCATCCTACGAGCAGTACTTC
17 | TRBJ2-7 | NA | TRBD1 | TRBV28 | CASSSNRLRDSSYEQYF | TGTGCCAGCAGTTCTAACCGCCTCCGGGACAGCTCCTACGAGCAGTACTTC
16 | TRBJ2-1 | NA | TRBD2 | TRBV9 | CASSVFSGSSNNEQFF | TGTGCCAGCAGCGTATTTAGCGGGAGCTCGAACAATGAGCAGTTCTTC
12 | TRBJ2-1 | NA | NA | TRBV9 | CASSLVGNEQFF | TGTGCCAGCAGCCTGGTGGGGAATGAGCAGTTCTTC
15 | TRBJ2-5 | NA | NA | TRBV5-6 | CASSLGGDWEETQYF | TGTGCCAGCAGCTTGGGTGGGGATTGGGAGGAGACCCAGTACTTC
16 | TRBJ2-5 | NA | TRBD1 | TRBV5-6 | CASSLVDRGSQETQYF | TGTGCCAGCAGCTTGGTTGACAGGGGGAGCCAAGAGACCCAGTACTTC
14 | TRBJ2-1 | once | NA | TRBV9 | CASSPIGPVDEQFF | TGTGCCAGCAGCCCAATTGGTCCTGTGGATGAGCAGTTCTTC
15 | TRBJ2-1 | NA | NA | TRBV7-2 | CASSSLGGLLNEQFF | TGTGCCAGCAGCTCCTTAGGAGGGCTATTGAATGAGCAGTTCTTC
19 | TRBJ1-5 | NA | NA | TRBV27 | CASSPSGTGVRFVNQPQHF | TGTGCCAGCAGCCCTTCCGGGACGGGCGTTCGTTTTGTTAATCAGCCCCAGCATTTT
15 | TRBJ1-2 | once | TRBD1 | TRBV5-3 | CASSLRQGALYGYTF | TGTGCCAGCAGCCTCCGACAGGGTGCCCTCTATGGCTACACCTTC
15 | TRBJ2-3 | NA | TRBD1 | TRBV10-2 | CATWGQGIVTDTQYF | TGCGCCACCTGGGGACAGGGTATTGTCACAGATACGCAGTATTTT
16 | TRBJ2-1 | many | NA | TRBV5-1 | CASSAGFGNFYNEQFF | TGCGCCAGCAGCGCAGGATTTGGGAATTTCTACAATGAGCAGTTCTTC
15 | TRBJ2-2 | NA | NA | TRBV5-6 | CASSLGPGDAGELFF | TGTGCCAGCAGCTTGGGGCCAGGGGATGCCGGGGAGCTGTTTTTT
15 | TRBJ2-5 | NA | TRBD1 | TRBV5-8 | CASSPRQGRGETQYF | TGTGCCAGCAGCCCCAGACAGGGGAGAGGAGAGACCCAGTACTTC
15 | TRBJ2-1 | NA | TRBD1 | TRBV6-1 | CASSIGQGLRNEQFF | TGTGCCAGCAGTATCGGACAGGGTTTGAGGAATGAGCAGTTCTTC
17 | TRBJ1-2 | NA | NA | TRBV14 | CASSRLLGGALNYGYTF | TGTGCCAGCAGCCGCCTCCTGGGGGGGGCTTTGAACTATGGCTACACCTTC
15 | TRBJ2-5 | few | TRBD2 | TRBV5-8 | CASSLPTGLAETQYF | TGTGCCAGCAGCTTGCCGACCGGACTAGCTGAGACCCAGTACTTC
15 | TRBJ2-3 | NA | TRBD2 | TRBV11-3 | CASSPRLADTDTQYF | TGTGCCAGCAGCCCACGACTAGCGGACACAGATACGCAGTATTTT
13 | TRBJ1-2 | NA | NA | TRBV11-3 | CASSLNTGSGYTF | TGTGCCAGCAGCTTAAATACAGGGTCTGGCTACACCTTC
16 | TRBJ2-6 | NA | NA | TRBV7-8 | CASSLSGHSGANVLTF | TGTGCCAGCAGCCTTAGTGGACATTCTGGGGCCAACGTCCTGACTTTC
16 | TRBJ2-3 | NA | TRBD2 | TRBV5-1 | CASTPGGVGRGDTQYF | TGCGCCAGCACCCCGGGGGGAGTGGGGAGAGGAGATACGCAGTATTTT
11 | TRBJ1-2 | once | NA | TRBV2 | CASVGGYGYTF | TGTGCCAGCGTCGGCGGCTATGGCTACACCTTC
14 | TRBJ2-7 | NA | NA | TRBV9 | CASSVEPGLDEQYF | TGTGCCAGCAGCGTCGAACCGGGGTTGGACGAGCAGTACTTC
13 | TRBJ2-1 | NA | NA | TRBV11-3 | CASSLERRGEQFF | TGTGCCAGCAGCTTAGAACGTCGCGGGGAGCAGTTCTTC
15 | TRBJ2-3 | NA | NA | TRBV5-4 | CASSLEAASTDTQYF | TGTGCCAGCAGCTTGGAAGCGGCGAGCACAGATACGCAGTATTTT
14 | TRBJ2-3 | NA | NA | TRBV28 | CASSQTQTWGTQYF | TGTGCCAGCAGTCAGACACAAACTTGGGGTACGCAGTATTTT
18 | TRBJ2-5 | NA | TRBD1 | TRBV18 | CASSPVLGLGQEVETQYF | TGTGCCAGCTCACCCGTTCTGGGCCTGGGACAGGAGGTAGAGACCCAGTACTTC
16 | TRBJ2-1 | once | TRBD2 | TRBV2 | CASSERAGVSYNEQFF | TGTGCCAGCAGTGAAAGGGCGGGAGTGTCCTACAATGAGCAGTTCTTC
16 | TRBJ1-5 | NA | TRBD1 | TRBV5-6 | CASSYRGRYSNQPQHF | TGTGCCAGCAGCTACAGGGGACGCTATAGCAATCAGCCCCAGCATTTT